This T cell receptor (beta chain) was observed in a study of brain T cells in children with intractable seizures. Measured with immunoSEQ multiplex PCR; TCRdb has only the in-frame clones, and not every one. The table records about 20,000 clones, approximately 94% of them present only once. Study observations and caveats: Pre- and post-surgery blood differed in depth, so pre-surgery absences may be undersampling. Viral specificity was inferred only from CDR3 similarity; HCMV serostatus was unknown.

The sequenced cases were selected for having the highest brain T cell transcript signatures. Patients received at least one anti-epileptic drug before surgery. This CDR3 is built from 15 residues. CDR1 and CDR2 from the germline V gene are SGHVS and FQNEAQ. V lost 4 bases, J lost 3 bases, and 13 bases lay in between. Points on this clone: The antigen is unknown.

This receptor was taken from a boy aged 5-17 years with focal cortical dysplasia and intractable seizures. The rearrangement joins TRBV7-8 to TRBJ2-1, with a tentative D call TRBD2 (5 bases). The starting material was peripheral blood, obtained at surgery. The CDR3 loop is CASSSPSFRYNEQFF. The DNA of the CDR3 is TGTGCCAGCAGCTCTCCTAGCTTCCGCTACAATGAGCAGTTCTTC.